Listed below are T cell receptor beta chains from one sample, sequenced in a study of T cell repertoires in ileal Crohn's disease. Measured with immunoSEQ multiplex PCR; TCRdb has only the in-frame clones, and not every one. The repertoire holds 15,000 to 20,000 clones, under 95% seen once, with roughly 3.4% in the top ten. Sequenced material: ileal tissue. These receptor sequences come from an adult with Crohn's disease. Each CDR3 is given with its conserved first and last residue. Each record gives: V gene, clone size, J gene, D gene, CDR3 protein, CDR3 DNA. A D gene is named only where the DNA matches it firmly. For some rows the clone size is stated as once, few or many, or as a class when expanded; others skip it.

v_gene: TRBV2
abundance: NA
j_gene: TRBJ1-1
d_gene: NA
CDR3aa: CASSNSGQTEAFF
CDR3nt: TGTGCCAGCAGTAATTCAGGGCAAACTGAAGCTTTCTTT

v_gene: TRBV9
abundance: NA
j_gene: TRBJ2-7
d_gene: NA
CDR3aa: CASSVAPSSGYEQYF
CDR3nt: TGTGCCAGCAGCGTAGCCCCTAGCTCTGGCTACGAGCAGTACTTC

v_gene: TRBV27
abundance: NA
j_gene: TRBJ1-6
d_gene: NA
CDR3aa: CASSLTGLHSPLHF
CDR3nt: TGTGCCAGCAGTTTAACAGGGCTACATTCACCCCTCCACTTT

v_gene: TRBV5-4
abundance: NA
j_gene: TRBJ2-2
d_gene: TRBD2
CDR3aa: CASSNPSGGALSTGELFF
CDR3nt: TGTGCCAGCAGCAATCCTAGCGGGGGGGCCCTGAGTACCGGGGAGCTGTTTTTT

v_gene: TRBV29-1
abundance: NA
j_gene: TRBJ2-4
d_gene: TRBD1
CDR3aa: CSAATGRPNIQYF
CDR3nt: TGCAGCGCTGCGACAGGGCGTCCTAACATTCAGTACTTC

v_gene: TRBV9
abundance: NA
j_gene: TRBJ1-4
d_gene: NA
CDR3aa: CASSVTEEKTRLFF
CDR3nt: TGTGCCAGCAGCGTAACGGAGGAAAAGACCCGGCTGTTTTTT

v_gene: TRBV6-6
abundance: NA
j_gene: TRBJ2-5
d_gene: NA
CDR3aa: CASSYNWDNQETQYF
CDR3nt: TGTGCCAGCAGTTACAACTGGGACAACCAAGAGACCCAGTACTTC

v_gene: TRBV7-2
abundance: NA
j_gene: TRBJ2-7
d_gene: TRBD2
CDR3aa: CASSNPGLAGHEQYF
CDR3nt: TGTGCCAGCAGCAATCCGGGACTAGCGGGCCACGAGCAGTACTTC

v_gene: TRBV7-2
abundance: large
j_gene: TRBJ1-1
d_gene: NA
CDR3aa: CASSFNPSYTEAFF
CDR3nt: TGTGCCAGCAGCTTTAATCCTAGTTACACTGAAGCTTTCTTT

v_gene: TRBV5-4
abundance: NA
j_gene: TRBJ1-2
d_gene: NA
CDR3aa: CASSDRGTTPNYGYTF
CDR3nt: TGTGCCAGCAGCGACCGAGGCACTACCCCTAACTATGGCTACACCTTC

v_gene: TRBV5-6
abundance: NA
j_gene: TRBJ1-4
d_gene: NA
CDR3aa: CASSVQGVGEKLFF
CDR3nt: TGTGCCAGCAGCGTACAGGGTGTTGGGGAAAAACTGTTTTTT

v_gene: TRBV29-1
abundance: NA
j_gene: TRBJ2-3
d_gene: TRBD2
CDR3aa: CSDRLAGWTDTQYF
CDR3nt: TGCAGCGACAGACTAGCGGGGTGGACAGATACGCAGTATTTT

v_gene: TRBV5-4
abundance: NA
j_gene: TRBJ2-7
d_gene: NA
CDR3aa: CASSLVRGDEQYF
CDR3nt: TGTGCCAGCAGCTTGGTCAGGGGAGACGAGCAGTACTTC

v_gene: TRBV7-3
abundance: NA
j_gene: TRBJ2-1
d_gene: NA
CDR3aa: CASSSVQGDEQFF
CDR3nt: TGTGCCAGCAGCTCGGTACAGGGAGACGAGCAGTTCTTC

v_gene: TRBV6-6
abundance: NA
j_gene: TRBJ1-5
d_gene: NA
CDR3aa: CASSKTWWEPQHF
CDR3nt: TGTGCCAGCAGCAAGACATGGTGGGAGCCCCAGCATTTT

v_gene: TRBV7-2
abundance: NA
j_gene: TRBJ2-5
d_gene: TRBD1
CDR3aa: CASSSGQGGTQYF
CDR3nt: TGTGCCAGCAGCTCAGGACAGGGAGGGACCCAGTACTTC

v_gene: TRBV6-6
abundance: NA
j_gene: TRBJ2-7
d_gene: NA
CDR3aa: CASSYSASYREGQYF
CDR3nt: TGTGCCAGCAGTTACTCCGCCAGCTACAGGGAAGGGCAGTACTTC

v_gene: TRBV19
abundance: once
j_gene: TRBJ2-7
d_gene: NA
CDR3aa: CASSRGYEQYF
CDR3nt: TGTGCCAGTAGTAGGGGCTACGAGCAGTACTTC

v_gene: TRBV19
abundance: NA
j_gene: TRBJ2-3
d_gene: TRBD2
CDR3aa: CASSIRLAGGPGTQYF
CDR3nt: TGTGCCAGTAGCATCCGGCTAGCGGGGGGGCCGGGTACGCAGTATTTT

v_gene: TRBV20-1
abundance: NA
j_gene: TRBJ2-3
d_gene: TRBD2
CDR3aa: CSANLAGTQYF
CDR3nt: TGCAGTGCTAACTTAGCGGGTACGCAGTATTTT

v_gene: TRBV25-1
abundance: NA
j_gene: TRBJ1-3
d_gene: TRBD1
CDR3aa: CASNHRGISGNTIYF
CDR3nt: TGTGCCAGCAACCACAGGGGAATATCTGGAAACACCATATATTTT

v_gene: TRBV5-4
abundance: NA
j_gene: TRBJ1-2
d_gene: TRBD1
CDR3aa: CASREDPTGKIGYTF
CDR3nt: TGTGCCAGCAGAGAAGACCCGACAGGGAAAATTGGCTACACCTTC

v_gene: TRBV15
abundance: few
j_gene: TRBJ1-4
d_gene: NA
CDR3aa: CATSTEEHRAPNEKLFF
CDR3nt: TGTGCCACCAGCACGGAGGAACACAGGGCTCCTAATGAAAAACTGTTTTTT

v_gene: TRBV5-1
abundance: once
j_gene: TRBJ2-1
d_gene: TRBD2
CDR3aa: CASSLAGTIGMESYNEQFF
CDR3nt: TGCGCCAGCAGCTTGGCCGGGACTATAGGGATGGAATCTTACAATGAGCAGTTCTTC

v_gene: TRBV2
abundance: NA
j_gene: TRBJ2-5
d_gene: TRBD1
CDR3aa: CASSRDRGRETQYF
CDR3nt: TGTGCCAGCAGCCGCGACAGGGGTCGAGAGACCCAGTACTTC